Below, one TCR beta chain is given with its context. Its antigen is unidentified. Produced via immunoSEQ multiplex PCR; TCRdb's table is partial and in-frame only. The table lists 25,000 to 35,000 clones, 70% to 90% of them singletons. The data stem from a study of tumor-infiltrating lymphocytes in localized non-small cell lung cancer. Study background: The cohort mixed smokers and never-smokers, several histologies, and some post-neoadjuvant-chemotherapy samples. Findings of the study overall: Recurrence-free survival showed no association with tumor T-cell fraction. Different pieces of the same tissue went to different assays, confounding technical variation with intratumor heterogeneity.

The specimen sequenced was lung tumor tissue. The clonotype comes from a human donor with non-small cell lung cancer.

CDR3 in DNA: TGTGCCAGCAGCCAGTCACAGAGATTGGATACGCAGTATTTT. The encoded protein is CASSQSQRLDTQYF. This chain links TRBV14 with TRBJ2-3; D is unclear. The V gene's germline CDR1 is SGHDN and CDR2 FVKESK. This CDR3 contains 14 residues. V dropped 3 bases and J dropped 6 bases, with 13 bases sitting between them.